The 32 T cell receptor beta chains in this list originate from one sample, sequenced in a study of T cell responses to AZD1222 COVID-19 vaccine. Sequencing used immunoSEQ multiplex PCR; TCRdb keeps in-frame clones, though not all of them. The table has approximately 190,000 clones, approximately 90% seen once. Sequencing was performed on peripheral blood, taken on day 0 of AZD1222 vaccination. These receptors were collected from an adult in good health.

The CDR3 region is CSASSRSFSYEQYF. The DNA for the CDR3 is TGCAGTGCTAGTAGTAGATCTTTCTCCTACGAGCAGTACTTC. The J gene is TRBJ2-7, the V gene TRBV20-1; D gene unclear. Between the trimmed V and J ends, which lost 3 bases and 0 bases, there was a span of 12 bases. The CDR3 extends over 14 amino acids. CDR1 DFQATT and CDR2 SNEGSKA come from the germline V gene (reference sequence).

V and J are TRBV4-2 and TRBJ2-2; 11 nucleotides align to TRBD2. Germline V lookup: CDR1 LGHNA, CDR2 YNFKEQ. The CDR3 runs to 19 residues. V was clipped by 1 base and J by 5 bases; unmatched bases: 12. The CDR3 nucleotides are TGTGCCAGCAGCCAAGTTGGCATAGCGGGGGGGCCGCGGACCGGGGAGCTGTTTTTT. This sequence encodes CASSQVGIAGGPRTGELFF.

J is TRBJ1-5 and V is TRBV3-1 (or the pseudogene TRBV3-2); D is unresolved. Trimming removed 3 bases from V and 1 base from J, with 10 bases in between. The germline V gene has CDR1 LGHDT and CDR2 YNNKEL (reference sequence). The length of the CDR3 is 15 residues. The chain's CDR3 is CASSQTAGSNQPQHF. As DNA, the CDR3 is TGTGCCAGCAGCCAGACGGCCGGGAGCAATCAGCCCCAGCATTTT.

The V gene is TRBV7-9, the J gene TRBJ2-5; D is unclear. Between the trimmed V and J ends, which lost 1 base and 7 bases, there was a span of 13 bases. Per germline, CDR1 SEHNR and CDR2 FQNEAQ (reference sequence). This CDR3 region has 14 residues. CDR3 amino acids: CASSLVPIVSTQYF. The CDR3 nucleotides are TGTGCCAGCAGCTTAGTCCCTATAGTGTCGACCCAGTACTTC.

The chain employs TRBV3-1 (or the pseudogene TRBV3-2) and TRBJ1-3; D gene ambiguous. Germline lookup yields CDR1 LGHDT and CDR2 YNNKEL (reference sequence). V gave up 4 bases and J gave up 4 bases, with 11 bases separating them. This CDR3 region has 14 residues. The CDR3 nucleotides read TGTGCCAGCAGCCCCACAAAACGGGGAAACACCATATATTTT. Translation gives CASSPTKRGNTIYF.

The rearrangement joins TRBV18 to TRBJ2-1, with D perhaps matching TRBD1 (5 bases). CDR1 is KGHSH and CDR2 is LQKENI in the germline V gene. V was pared by 0 bases and J by 8 bases, with 11 bases between. This CDR3 spans 14 amino acids. CDR3 DNA sequence: TGTGCCAGCTCACCACCACCAGGGATCTATGAGCAGTTCTTC. Protein sequence: CASSPPPGIYEQFF.

V usage is TRBV5-4 and J usage is TRBJ2-7; 7 positions match TRBD2. This CDR3 contains 15 residues. V shed 4 bases, J shed 4 bases, and the junction held 11 bases outside the gene matches. In germline, CDR1 is SGHNT, CDR2 YYREEE (reference sequence). CDR3: CASSRISGTGYEQYF. In DNA, the CDR3 is TGTGCCAGCAGCCGGATCAGCGGGACGGGATACGAGCAGTACTTC. Together with reference TRBV5-4 and TRBJ2-7, the CDR3 gives the full variable domain: ETGVTQSPTHLIKTRGQQVTLRCSSQSGHNTVSWYQQALGQGPQFIFQYYREEENGRGNFPPRFSGLQFPNYSSELNVNALELDDSALYLCASSRISGTGYEQYFGPGTRLTVT.

This chain links TRBV19 with TRBJ1-4, with D unresolved. This CDR3 has 11 amino acids. CDR1 is LNHDA and CDR2 is SQIVND in the germline V gene (reference sequence). V gave up 9 bases and J gave up 5 bases, with 7 bases separating them. The CDR3 reads CASRMNEKLFF. CDR3 sequence (DNA): TGTGCCAGCAGGATGAATGAAAAACTGTTTTTT.

This chain uses TRBV7-6 with TRBJ2-3; D gene unclear. Trimming shortened V by 5 bases and J by 1 base, and 4 bases separated the two germline ends. CDR1 and CDR2 from the germline V gene are SGHVS and FNYEAQ. The CDR3 is 12 amino acids. CDR3 protein: CASSARTDTQYF. The CDR3 nucleotides are TGTGCCAGCAGCGCCCGCACAGATACGCAGTATTTT.

This rearrangement joins TRBV27 to TRBJ2-7; maybe TRBD1 (6 bases). Trimming stripped 6 bases from V and 3 bases from J, with 12 bases between. Germline V gives CDR1 MNHEY, CDR2 SMNVEV (reference sequence). CDR3 length equals 13 residues. DNA of the CDR3: TGTGCCAGCAGCCCCGGGACAAGCTACGAGCAGTACTTC. Amino acids: CASSPGTSYEQYF.

The chain carries TRBV6-2 or TRBV6-3 and TRBJ2-7, with 9 bases identical to TRBD1. The CDR3 covers 14 residues. V shed 5 bases and J 2 bases; nucleotides not matched to a gene: 4. Germline V CDR1 and CDR2: MNHEY, SVGEGT. The CDR3 nucleotides are TGTGCCAGCAGTCGACAGGGGGTCACCTACGAGCAGTACTTC. Amino acid sequence: CASSRQGVTYEQYF.

The CDR3 DNA sequence: TGCAGCCAAGGGGGGGGGACTGAAGCTTTCTTT. Its translation: CSQGGGTEAFF. The chain couples TRBV29-1 to TRBJ1-1, with a possible D match to TRBD1 (6 bases). The CDR3 extends over 11 amino acids. Trimming pared 8 bases from V and 5 bases from J, leaving 12 bases between. The germline gives CDR1 SQVTM, CDR2 ANQGSEA.

J is TRBJ2-7 and V is TRBV14, with D unclear. The CDR3 is 14 residues long. In germline, CDR1 is SGHDN, CDR2 FVKESK. Trimming stripped 4 bases from V and 2 bases from J, with 12 bases between. CDR3 nucleotide sequence: TGTGCCAGCAGCCCGTGGACCGGCGCCTACGAGCAGTACTTC. This translates into CASSPWTGAYEQYF.

The rearrangement uses TRBV3-1 (or the pseudogene TRBV3-2) and TRBJ1-1; D uncertain. CDR1 and CDR2 (germline): LGHDT, YNNKEL (reference sequence). The CDR3 extends over 14 amino acids. Trimming took 4 bases from V and 0 from J, leaving 9 bases between them. The CDR3 coding sequence is TGTGCCAGCAGCCCAAGGACGATGAACACTGAAGCTTTCTTT. This encodes CASSPRTMNTEAFF.

The V gene is TRBV6-1, the J gene TRBJ2-7, with D uncertain. This CDR3 spans 13 amino acids. Per germline, CDR1 MNHNS and CDR2 SASEGT. Deletions cut 1 base from V and 5 bases from J, with 9 bases between. The CDR3 is CASSEVISHEQYF. DNA of the CDR3: TGTGCCAGCAGTGAAGTCATAAGCCACGAGCAGTACTTC.

This clone has only one observation. The DNA for the CDR3 is TGTGCTAGTGGTTTCGCAGGAGCGAACAATGAGCAGTTCTTC. Translation: CASGFAGANNEQFF. The chain carries TRBV12-5 and TRBJ2-1, with D unclear. Germline V gene data show CDR1 as LGHNT and CDR2 as FRNRAP. V gave up 3 bases and J gave up 5 bases, with 11 bases separating them. CDR3 length equals 14 residues.

This chain joins TRBV28 and TRBJ1-3; D is ambiguous. The germline V gene encodes CDR1 MDHEN and CDR2 SYDVKM. This CDR3 spans 10 amino acids. CDR3 sequence reads: CGAGRNTIYF. The CDR3, as DNA: TGTGGGGCAGGAAGGAACACCATATATTTT.

This chain joins TRBV5-5 and TRBJ2-3; D uncertain. This CDR3 has 15 amino acids. Trimming shortened V by 3 bases and J by 2 bases, and 13 bases separated the two germline ends. Germline values: CDR1 SGHKS, CDR2 YYEKEE (reference sequence). CDR3 DNA sequence: TGTGCCAGCAGCTCGTCATGGCGGAACACAGATACGCAGTATTTT. It specifies CASSSSWRNTDTQYF.

The chain combines TRBV7-2 with TRBJ1-6; 8 positions match TRBD1. Germline assignment: CDR1 SGHTA and CDR2 FQGNSA. V gave up 1 base and J gave up 8 bases; unmatched junction bases: 4. The length of the CDR3 is 15 residues. CDR3 amino acids: CASSLETGAYSPLHF. CDR3 nucleotides: TGTGCCAGCAGCTTAGAGACAGGGGCTTATTCACCCCTCCACTTT. The full variable domain, completed using reference TRBV7-2 and TRBJ1-6, is GAGVSQSPSNKVTEKGKDVELRCDPISGHTALYWYRQSLGQGLEFLIYFQGNSAPDKSGLPSDRFSAERTGGSVSTLTIQRTQQEDSAVYLCASSLETGAYSPLHFGNGTRLTVT.

The CDR3 DNA reads TGCAGCGTTGGGGCAGGAACCTACGAGCAGTACTTC. Protein sequence: CSVGAGTYEQYF. The chain has TRBV29-1 and TRBJ2-7; D gene unclear. Germline V gives CDR1 SQVTM, CDR2 ANQGSEA. The ends were cut back, 4 bases at V and 2 bases at J, with 9 bases in the middle. The CDR3 loop spans 12 amino acids.

This clone was observed once. The chain is built from TRBV5-8 and TRBJ2-5; 9 nucleotides match TRBD2. CDR3 length: 16 residues. The germline V gene encodes CDR1 SGHTS and CDR2 YDEGEE. The ends lost 2 bases at V and 2 bases at J; junction bases unmatched: 7. Here the CDR3 reads CASSLGAGGLQETQYF. The CDR3 coding sequence is TGTGCCAGCAGCTTAGGAGCGGGAGGCCTACAAGAGACCCAGTACTTC.

The V and J genes are TRBV19 and TRBJ1-5; possible D gene TRBD1, 6 bases. V lost 7 bases, J lost 1 base, and 17 bases lay in between. This CDR3 region has 16 residues. Germline values: CDR1 LNHDA, CDR2 SQIVND (reference sequence). CDR3 protein: CASTLTGSQSNQPQHF. The CDR3 nucleotides read TGTGCCAGTACCCTGACAGGATCTCAGAGCAATCAGCCCCAGCATTTT.

The rearrangement uses TRBV5-6 and TRBJ1-4; perhaps TRBD1 as D (5 bases). This CDR3 is built from 17 residues. V was clipped by 4 bases and J by 8 bases, with 24 bases between them. Germline loops: CDR1 SGHDT, CDR2 YYEEEE. The CDR3 region has the DNA TGTGCCAGCAGCCGCGGAGAGGGGCAGGGTCCGTACGAAAAACTGTTTTTT. Encoded protein: CASSRGEGQGPYEKLFF. Using reference TRBV5-6 and TRBJ1-4 for the parts outside the CDR3, the full variable domain is DAGVTQSPTHLIKTRGQQVTLRCSPKSGHDTVSWYQQALGQGPQFIFQYYEEEERQRGNFPDRFSGHQFPNYSSELNVNALLLGDSALYLCASSRGEGQGPYEKLFFGSGTQLSVL.

This clone was observed once. The chain recombines TRBV25-1 with TRBJ2-7; D perhaps matches TRBD2 (6 bases). The germline CDR1 and CDR2 sequences are MGHDK and SYGVNS. The V end was cut by 2 bases, the J end by 2 bases, with 10 bases between. The CDR3 sequence is 14 residues long. CDR3 region: CASSELGGTYEQYF. Here the CDR3 DNA reads TGTGCCAGCAGTGAACTTGGAGGGACCTACGAGCAGTACTTC.

The rearrangement uses TRBV19 and TRBJ2-3; maybe TRBD2 (5 bases). CDR3 length: 14 amino acids. V was clipped by 6 bases and J by 3 bases, with 13 bases between them. Germline V gives CDR1 LNHDA, CDR2 SQIVND (reference sequence). The CDR3 nucleotides are TGTGCCAGTAGGACGTCGGGCGGGACAGATACGCAGTATTTT. Translating it yields CASRTSGGTDTQYF.

This clone was counted a single time. The rearrangement links TRBV19 to TRBJ1-5, with 7 bases that match TRBD1. The CDR3 runs to 16 residues. V was clipped by 5 bases and J by 1 base; unmatched bases: 8. The germline CDR1 and CDR2 sequences are LNHDA and SQIVND (reference sequence). The DNA of the CDR3 is TGTGCCAGTAGTGGGGACAGCGGTCGGAGCAATCAGCCCCAGCATTTT. Protein product: CASSGDSGRSNQPQHF.

V usage is TRBV7-2 and J usage is TRBJ2-7; D possibly corresponds to TRBD2 (6 bases). Trimming left V 3 bases short and J 5 bases short, with 8 bases between. The CDR3 runs to 12 residues. CDR1 is SGHTA, CDR2 FQGNSA, per germline. Here the CDR3 reads CASSFRGNEQYF. The CDR3 DNA is TGTGCCAGCAGCTTTCGGGGGAACGAGCAGTACTTC.

The CDR3 DNA is TGTGCCAGCAGCTTAGTAGCCGGCGAGCAGTACTTC. This gives the protein CASSLVAGEQYF. The chain employs TRBV5-6 and TRBJ2-7; no definite D call. Germline lookup yields CDR1 SGHDT and CDR2 YYEEEE. V was pared by 2 bases and J by 6 bases, with 9 bases between. The CDR3 runs to 12 residues. The variable domain in full, completed from reference TRBV5-6 and TRBJ2-7, reads DAGVTQSPTHLIKTRGQQVTLRCSPKSGHDTVSWYQQALGQGPQFIFQYYEEEERQRGNFPDRFSGHQFPNYSSELNVNALLLGDSALYLCASSLVAGEQYFGPGTRLTVT.

The chain employs TRBV4-3 and TRBJ2-7; 7 bases agree with TRBD2. Germline assignment: CDR1 LGHNA and CDR2 YSLEER. The CDR3 sequence is 15 residues long. The junction had 11 bases not matched to a gene; V was cut back by 6 bases and J by 3 bases. CDR3 residues: CASSPTASGNYEQYF. The CDR3 coding sequence is TGCGCCAGCAGTCCAACGGCGAGCGGGAACTACGAGCAGTACTTC.

The genes are TRBV5-6 and TRBJ2-1; no definite D call. Trimming removed 4 bases at V and 6 bases at J, with 8 bases between. Germline lookup yields CDR1 SGHDT and CDR2 YYEEEE. This CDR3 contains 12 residues. The CDR3 is CASSPQSNEQFF. The CDR3 coding sequence is TGTGCCAGCAGCCCACAGAGCAATGAGCAGTTCTTC.

The J gene is TRBJ2-5, the V gene TRBV10-3; D not certain. V was clipped by 4 bases and J by 1 base, with 7 bases between them. The CDR3 runs to 13 residues. Germline values: CDR1 ENHRY, CDR2 SYGVKD. The CDR3 loop is CAISVKPQETQYF. CDR3 nucleotide sequence: TGTGCCATCAGTGTGAAACCCCAAGAGACCCAGTACTTC.

V usage is TRBV6-5 and J usage is TRBJ2-1; weak D call: TRBD2 (5 bases). The CDR3 loop spans 15 amino acids. The germline gives CDR1 MNHEY, CDR2 SVGAGI. Trimming left V 4 bases short and J 6 bases short, with 16 bases between. CDR3 residues: CASSFGLAKANEQFF. The CDR3 DNA reads TGTGCCAGCAGTTTCGGGCTAGCTAAGGCCAATGAGCAGTTCTTC.